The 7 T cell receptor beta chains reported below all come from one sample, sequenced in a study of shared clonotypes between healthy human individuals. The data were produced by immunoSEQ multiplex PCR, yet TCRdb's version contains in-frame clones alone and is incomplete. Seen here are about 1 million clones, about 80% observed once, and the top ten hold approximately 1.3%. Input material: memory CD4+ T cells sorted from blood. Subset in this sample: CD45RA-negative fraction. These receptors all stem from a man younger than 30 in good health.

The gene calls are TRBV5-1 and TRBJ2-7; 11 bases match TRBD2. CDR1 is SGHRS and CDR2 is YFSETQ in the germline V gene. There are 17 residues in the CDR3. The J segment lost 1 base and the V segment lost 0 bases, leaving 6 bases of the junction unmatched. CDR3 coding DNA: TGCGCCAGCAGCTTGGGACTAGCGGGAAGATTTTCCTACGAGCAGTACTTC. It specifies CASSLGLAGRFSYEQYF.

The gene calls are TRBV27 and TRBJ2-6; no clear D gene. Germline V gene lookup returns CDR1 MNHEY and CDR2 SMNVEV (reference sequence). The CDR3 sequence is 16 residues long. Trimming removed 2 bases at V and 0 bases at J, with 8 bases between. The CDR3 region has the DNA TGTGCCAGCAGTTTACAATTCTCCTCTGGGGCCAACGTCCTGACTTTC. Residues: CASSLQFSSGANVLTF.

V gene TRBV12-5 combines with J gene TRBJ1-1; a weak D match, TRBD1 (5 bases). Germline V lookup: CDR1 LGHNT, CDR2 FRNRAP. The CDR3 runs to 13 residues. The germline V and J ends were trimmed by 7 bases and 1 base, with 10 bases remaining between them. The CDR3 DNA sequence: TGTGCTAGTGCCGGGGACGGGAACACTGAAGCTTTCTTT. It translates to CASAGDGNTEAFF. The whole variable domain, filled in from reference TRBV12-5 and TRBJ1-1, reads DARVTQTPRHKVTEMGQEVTMRCQPILGHNTVFWYRQTMMQGLELLAYFRNRAPLDDSGMPKDRFSAEMPDATLATLKIQPSEPRDSAVYFCASAGDGNTEAFFGQGTRLTVV.

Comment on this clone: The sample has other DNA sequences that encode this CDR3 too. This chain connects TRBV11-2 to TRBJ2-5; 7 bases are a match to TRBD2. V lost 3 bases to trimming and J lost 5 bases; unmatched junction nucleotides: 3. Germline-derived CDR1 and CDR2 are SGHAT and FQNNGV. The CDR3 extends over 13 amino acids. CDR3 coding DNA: TGTGCCAGCAGCTTGGGGGGGAGGGAGACCCAGTACTTC. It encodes CASSLGGRETQYF.

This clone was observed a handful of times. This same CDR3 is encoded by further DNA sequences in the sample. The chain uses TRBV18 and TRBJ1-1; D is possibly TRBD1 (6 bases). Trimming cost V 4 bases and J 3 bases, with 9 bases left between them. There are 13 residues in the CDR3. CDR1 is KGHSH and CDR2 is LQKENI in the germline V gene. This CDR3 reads CASSLKGDTEAFF. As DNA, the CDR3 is TGTGCCAGCTCACTCAAGGGGGACACTGAAGCTTTCTTT. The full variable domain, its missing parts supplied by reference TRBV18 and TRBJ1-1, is NAGVMQNPRHLVRRRGQEARLRCSPMKGHSHVYWYRQLPEEGLKFMVYLQKENIIDESGMPKERFSAEFPKEGPSILRIQQVVRGDSAAYFCASSLKGDTEAFFGQGTRLTVV.

As DNA, the CDR3 is TGTGCCAGCTCACCTGGTGGTAGCGGGGGGTCCTACGAGCAGTACTTC. It codes for CASSPGGSGGSYEQYF. V is TRBV18 and J is TRBJ2-7, with 10 positions matching TRBD2. Trimming removed 3 bases from V and 1 base from J; junction bases left unmatched: 6. This CDR3 spans 16 amino acids. Per germline, CDR1 KGHSH and CDR2 LQKENI.

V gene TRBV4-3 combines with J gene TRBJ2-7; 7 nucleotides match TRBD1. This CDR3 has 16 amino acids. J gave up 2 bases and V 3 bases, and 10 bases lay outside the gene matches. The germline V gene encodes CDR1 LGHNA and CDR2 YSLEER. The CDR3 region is CASSHTPGQRTYEQYF. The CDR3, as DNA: TGCGCCAGCAGCCACACACCGGGACAGAGAACCTACGAGCAGTACTTC.